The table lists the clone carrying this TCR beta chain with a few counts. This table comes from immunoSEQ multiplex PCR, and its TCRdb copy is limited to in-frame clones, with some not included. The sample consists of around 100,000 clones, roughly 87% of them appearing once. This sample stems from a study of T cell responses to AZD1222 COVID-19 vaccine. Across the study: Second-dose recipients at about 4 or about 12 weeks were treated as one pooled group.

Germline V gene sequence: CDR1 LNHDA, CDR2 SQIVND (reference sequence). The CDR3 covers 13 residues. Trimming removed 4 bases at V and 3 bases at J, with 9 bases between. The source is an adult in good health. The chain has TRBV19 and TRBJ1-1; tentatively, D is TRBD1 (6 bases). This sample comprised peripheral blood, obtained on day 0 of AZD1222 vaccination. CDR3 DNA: TGTGCCAGTAGTACTGCAGGGGACACTGAAGCTTTCTTT. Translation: CASSTAGDTEAFF.